Listed here is a single T cell receptor beta chain. The entry originates in a study of preoperative IRX-2 immunotherapy in early breast cancer. As to treatment: preoperative locoregional IRX-2 cytokine immunotherapy. Patients received preoperative, locoregional IRX-2 cytokine immunotherapy in a phase Ib study. Assay used: immunoSEQ multiplex PCR; TCRdb lists only in-frame clones, some missing. The sample includes under 50,000 clones, roughly four fifths seen only once; the top ten take approximately 1.5%. Sequencing used lymph node tissue, obtained after IRX-2 immunotherapy. This receptor was identified in a human donor with breast cancer.

This CDR3 is CASSLGGTSQPQHF. In DNA form, the CDR3 reads TGTGCCAGCAGCTTGGGGGGAACGAGTCAGCCCCAGCATTTT. The chain is built from TRBV7-6 and TRBJ1-5; TRBD1 is a possible D gene (5 bases). V lost 3 bases and J lost 6, with 12 bases in between. Germline loops: CDR1 SGHVS, CDR2 FNYEAQ. The CDR3 runs to 14 residues.